This T cell receptor (beta chain) was sequenced for a study of blood T cell repertoires in COVID-19. Looking at the study overall: COVID-19 samples, acute and convalescent, were from the United States, Italy and Spain. From T cells, B-cell-depleted T cells, or PBMCs came the material, which was cDNA or gDNA.

Method: immunoSEQ multiplex PCR; TCRdb's copy keeps in-frame clones and lacks some. This sample has just over 250,000 clones, with under 90% found just once. A word on this clone: The same CDR3 also results from other DNA sequences found in this sample.

Participants reported their clinical history, and cohort assignment relied on those reports. The length of the CDR3 is 14 residues. Per germline, CDR1 LGHDT and CDR2 YNNKEL (reference sequence). V shed 1 base and J shed 2 bases, with 6 bases lying between them. The V gene is TRBV3-1 (or the pseudogene TRBV3-2), the J gene TRBJ1-5; D not certain. The TCR originated in a man aged 30 to 39 with acute COVID-19. Sequencing was done on a sample of PBMCs or T cells enriched from blood (not recorded which). The DNA for the CDR3 is TGTGCCAGCAGCCAAGGTCGCGGCAATCAGCCCCAGCATTTT. Translating gives CASSQGRGNQPQHF.